This T cell receptor (beta chain) was obtained from a study of T cell responses to AZD1222 COVID-19 vaccine. The study's findings and limits: Only a handful of AZD1222 recipients, roughly six in all, had baseline seropositivity. Repertoires were sampled only after the peak T cell response. Spike-specific TCR breadth and depth went up after people got two AZD1222 doses.

The table came from immunoSEQ multiplex PCR; TCRdb's copy has only in-frame clones and leaves some out. The sample lists 100,000 to 150,000 clones; about 88% were seen once. As for this clone: Its antigen is currently unknown.

The CDR3 covers 13 residues. The V and J ends lost 1 base and 7 bases respectively, with 8 bases between them. CDR1 is LGHNA, CDR2 YSLEER, per germline. Sample: peripheral blood, taken on day 0 of AZD1222 vaccination. The chain links TRBV4-3 to TRBJ2-1; D is ambiguous. This sequence was found in an adult in good health. CDR3 in amino acids: CASSQGGRNEQFF. In nucleotides, the CDR3 is TGCGCCAGCAGCCAAGGTGGTAGAAATGAGCAGTTCTTC.